Detailed here is one TCR beta chain. As yet, its antigen is unknown. Doses given second, at about 4 or about 12 weeks, were pooled. From germline, CDR1 is SGHTA and CDR2 FQGNSA. Trimming removed 3 bases from V and 0 bases from J, with 5 bases in between. The CDR3 sequence is 13 residues long. This sample is drawn from a study of T cell responses to AZD1222 COVID-19 vaccine. Overall study findings and caveats: The study reported that nearly half of spike-specific TCRs target unmutated variant regions. The donor group comprised mostly white British people and more females; the analysis possibly underestimated clonal diversity.

TCRdb's copy holds only in-frame clones and misses some; the assay was immunoSEQ multiplex PCR. The sample includes approximately 120,000 clones, 80% to 90% of them seen just once. The sequence came from an adult who received the AZD1222 COVID-19 vaccine. The chain couples TRBV7-2 to TRBJ1-2; D remains ambiguous. The material sequenced was peripheral blood, taken 28 days after the second AZD1222 dose. CDR3 sequence reads: CASSLTSNYGYTF. The CDR3 DNA follows: TGTGCCAGCAGCTTGACTTCTAACTATGGCTACACCTTC.